This TCR beta chain was recorded in a study of cytomegalovirus exposure and HLA in healthy donors. Germline CDR1 and CDR2: SGHAT and FQDESV (reference sequence). Trimming left V 4 bases short and J 4 bases short, with 12 bases between. This CDR3 is 14 amino acids long. Study-wide points: Overall, some 160 TCR beta chains were annotated as cytomegalovirus-associated. Exclusion applied to some V segments, including TRBV6-2 and TRBV6-3, as they were indistinguishable. As a later analysis showed, several of the most significant clusters appeared to be linked to common viral pathogens.

Whereas donors were nominally healthy upon sampling, unrecorded immune exposures were probable. Use of 60 Vbeta and 13 Jbeta primers characterized the PCR. Produced via immunoSEQ multiplex PCR; TCRdb's table is partial and in-frame only. The sample data list about 170,000 clones. In regard to this clone: Its antigen is undetermined.

Sequencing was carried out using PBMCs. The J gene is TRBJ2-3, the V gene TRBV11-1, with D tentatively TRBD2 (6 bases). This receptor was identified in a woman aged 18-29 years in good health and CMV-seropositive. CDR3 sequence (DNA): TGTGCCAGCAGCTCCTTGTGGGGGGCAGATACGCAGTATTTT. It encodes CASSSLWGADTQYF.